Given below is one TCR beta chain in context. Source study methods: Estimates of nucleated cell counts were drawn from the amplification of reference gene primers. Sequenced by immunoSEQ multiplex PCR; TCRdb stores in-frame clones only, minus some. That table gives V, J and clone size, and the DNA gave D and trimming. The sample includes over 95,000 clones, approximately 85% seen only once; the top ten take approximately 5%. Seattle participants joined during active infection and were tracked over time. The sample is drawn from a study of blood T cell repertoires in COVID-19. Overall study: Samples representing acute and convalescent COVID-19 were sourced from the United States, Italy and Spain. The cDNA or gDNA used as material had been derived from T cells, B-cell-depleted T cells, or PBMCs.

The sample comprised peripheral blood. This receptor was obtained from a woman in her fifties or sixties with COVID-19, enrolled during active disease.

CDR3 in DNA: TGTGCCAGCAGCGTAGCATCTGGTCAGGGGGAAGTCGCTGAAGCTTTCTTT. This translates into CASSVASGQGEVAEAFF. The chain is built from TRBV9 and TRBJ1-1; 7 bases are shared with TRBD1. CDR1 is SGDLS, CDR2 YYNGEE, per germline. J lost 6 bases, V lost 0 bases, and 14 bases had no gene match. The CDR3 consists of 17 residues.